The entry below describes one T cell receptor beta chain. Its antigen target is currently unknown. Base qualities are not at hand, and no much larger clone is one base apart. This sample is part of a study of T cell changes during pregnancy in multiple sclerosis (dated by TCRdb to the late 2010s). About the study as a whole: The study looked at changes in the T cell repertoire across pregnancy in women with multiple sclerosis.

After removal of 1 base from V and 2 bases from J, the junction retains 4 bases not matched to a gene. CDR1 and CDR2, per the germline V gene, are SNHLY and FYNNEI. From the cysteine up to the phenylalanine, the CDR3 has a length of 15 residues. CDR3 DNA only is kept here, 45 bases in frame from base 1. Library preparation employed the immunoSEQ multiplex PCR assay. Here the immuneACCESS table is served through TCRdb, limited to in-frame sequences with V and J called. Missing clones are a known gap in these copies; in checked studies unresolved V genes cover under half, and the rest lacks a known reason. This sample gives roughly 40,000 clones in total; about 90% of them show up just once. 1.2% of the sample is taken by the ten largest.

This specimen consisted of CD4+ T cells from peripheral blood mononuclear cells, obtained before pregnancy. The chain was built from TRBV2 and TRBJ2-5; TRBD2 agrees with 7 junctional bases. This TCR came from a female donor with multiple sclerosis, enrolled in a pregnancy study. The nucleotides are TGTGCCAGCAGTGAAGGACTAGCCCCGCAAGAGACCCAGTACTTC. Its translation is CASSEGLAPQETQYF.